The table lists the clone carrying this T cell receptor beta chain with many counts. Unique molecular identifiers tagged the TCRbeta library. A single record per CDR3 protein comes from TCRdb applying MiXCR to the PCR reads. The table includes about 150,000 distinct CDR3 sequences, over 8.5% detected once. This entry comes from a study of T-cell reconstitution after alpha-beta-depleted transplantation in children. The junction had 7 bases not matched to a gene; V was cut back by 0 bases and J by 5 bases. This CDR3 comprises 16 residues. Germline V gene lookup returns CDR1 SGDLS and CDR2 YYNGEE. The sequence was collected from a boy between 2 and 10 years old with acute myeloid leukemia, due to receive a stem cell transplant. The sequences come from PBMCs, collected before TCRalphabeta/CD19-depleted stem cell transplant. J is TRBJ2-3 and V is TRBV9; TRBD2 aligns across 9 bases. The CDR3 loop reads CASSVEAGGRVDTQYF. DNA for the CDR3: TGTGCCAGCAGCGTAGAGGCGGGAGGGCGGGTAGATACGCAGTATTTT.